This TCR beta chain was captured in a study of T-cell reconstitution after alpha-beta-depleted transplantation in children. Unique molecular identifiers were incorporated during preparation of the TCRbeta library. TCRdb reanalysed the PCR reads using MiXCR and keeps one entry per CDR3 protein. The sample holds about 400,000 distinct CDR3 sequences, more than 10% seen once. This TCR came from a human donor who donated a stem cell graft to a child with Fanconi anemia. The sample in question was PBMCs, obtained from the stem cell graft.

The CDR3 reads CASSVAGLNTGELFF. CDR3 DNA: TGTGCCAGCAGCGTAGCCGGATTGAACACCGGGGAGCTGTTTTTT. The chain carries TRBV9 and TRBJ2-2; no clear D. The CDR3 runs 15 residues. Germline V gene data show CDR1 as SGDLS and CDR2 as YYNGEE. V lost 0 bases to trimming and J lost 1 base, with 7 bases between them.